This TCR beta chain was observed in a study of shared clonotypes between healthy human individuals. General observations from the study: Blood was the only sampled material, and tissue repertoires likely differ. Only a few donors were included, so the genetic and exposure-history diversity represented was limited. Researchers found naive subsets generally carried larger estimated richness than memory subsets.

This CDR3 is 15 amino acids long. Germline values: CDR1 LNHDA, CDR2 SQIVND (reference sequence). V was shortened by 4 bases and J by 3 bases, with 16 bases between the two germline ends. The table came from immunoSEQ multiplex PCR; TCRdb's copy has only in-frame clones and leaves some out. The sample shows more than 400,000 clones, approximately 95% of them seen only once. In the case of this clone: Its target is unknown.

The sequence came from a woman aged 30 to 39 in good health. The chain carries TRBV19 and TRBJ2-7; possible D gene TRBD2, 5 bases. The sequencing sample was made of naive CD4+ T cells sorted from blood. Subset denoted: CD45RA+ positively selected. CDR3 amino acids: CASSKTEGVVYEQYF. CDR3 in DNA: TGTGCCAGTAGTAAAACCGAGGGTGTGGTCTACGAGCAGTACTTC.